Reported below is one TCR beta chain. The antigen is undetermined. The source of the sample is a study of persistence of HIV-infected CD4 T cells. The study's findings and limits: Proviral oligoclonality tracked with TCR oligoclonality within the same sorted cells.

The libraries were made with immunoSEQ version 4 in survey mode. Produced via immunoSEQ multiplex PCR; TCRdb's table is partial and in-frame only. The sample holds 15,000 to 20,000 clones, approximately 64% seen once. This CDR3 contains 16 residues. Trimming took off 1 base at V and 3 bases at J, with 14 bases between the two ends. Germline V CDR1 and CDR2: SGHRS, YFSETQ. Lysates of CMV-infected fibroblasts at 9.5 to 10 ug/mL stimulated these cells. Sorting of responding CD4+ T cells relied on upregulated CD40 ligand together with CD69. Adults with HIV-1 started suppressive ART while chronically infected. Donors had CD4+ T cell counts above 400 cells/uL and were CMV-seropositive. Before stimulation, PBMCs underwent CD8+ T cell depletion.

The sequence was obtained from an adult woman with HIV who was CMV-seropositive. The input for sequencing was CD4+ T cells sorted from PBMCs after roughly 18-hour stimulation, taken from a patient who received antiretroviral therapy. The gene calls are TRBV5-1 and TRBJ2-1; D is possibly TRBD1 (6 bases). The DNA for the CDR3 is TGCGCCAGCAGCTTGACCTCGGGACAACTCTACAATGAGCAGTTCTTC. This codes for CASSLTSGQLYNEQFF.